These 8 T cell receptor beta chains were all obtained from the same sample, sequenced in a study of control samples from healthy donors and cancer patients. Assay: immunoSEQ multiplex PCR; the TCRdb copy retains only in-frame clones and omits some. Among about 220,000 clones listed, roughly 94% were seen once. The sequenced sample consisted of blood. These receptors came from a man in his forties or fifties in good health.

Worth noting for this clone: This sample also contains other DNA sequences that code for the same CDR3. V and J are TRBV14 and TRBJ2-3; no reliable D call. The V end was cut by 1 base, the J end by 5 bases, with 1 base between. The CDR3 covers 11 residues. The germline V gene encodes CDR1 SGHDN and CDR2 FVKESK. CDR3 in amino acids: CASSQGDTQYF. CDR3 bases: TGTGCCAGCAGCCAAGGAGATACGCAGTATTTT.

This chain joins TRBV3-1 (or the pseudogene TRBV3-2) and TRBJ2-2; D unclear. The germline V gene encodes CDR1 LGHDT and CDR2 YNNKEL (reference sequence). The CDR3 has 12 amino acids. V was clipped by 5 bases and J by 13 bases, with 14 bases between them. As DNA, the CDR3 is TGTGCCAGCAGCGCCGGTCGCCGAAGGCTGTTTTTT. Protein sequence: CASSAGRRRLFF.

This sequence joins TRBV7-8 and TRBJ1-1, with TRBD1 matching 8 bases. Looked up from germline, CDR1 is SGHVS and CDR2 is FQNEAQ. The CDR3 extends over 13 amino acids. Unmatched junction bases numbered 4, after V lost 7 bases and J lost 3 bases. This chain's CDR3 is CASTLDRDTEAFF. CDR3 bases: TGTGCCAGCACCCTGGACAGGGACACTGAAGCTTTCTTT.

V and J are TRBV7-9 and TRBJ2-7, with D unresolved. Germline V CDR1 and CDR2: SEHNR, FQNEAQ (reference sequence). V was shortened by 1 base and J by 3 bases, with 13 bases between the two germline ends. This CDR3 has 15 amino acids. Here the CDR3 reads CASSLVVAGDYEQYF. The CDR3 nucleotides are TGTGCCAGCAGCTTAGTTGTGGCAGGAGACTACGAGCAGTACTTC.

V usage is TRBV4-1 and J usage is TRBJ1-3, with D uncertain. The CDR3 has 16 amino acids. V dropped 4 bases and J dropped 8 bases, with 21 bases sitting between them. From germline, CDR1 is MGHRA and CDR2 YSYEKL. CDR3 nucleotide sequence: TGCGCCAGCAGCCCGTTCGGGAGTGCGGTTATAGACACCATATATTTT. Translated: CASSPFGSAVIDTIYF.

J is TRBJ2-5 and V is TRBV7-7, with 8 bases that match TRBD2. V trimming: 4 bases; J trimming: 5 bases; junction bases outside the gene matches: 6. Germline lookup yields CDR1 SSHAT and CDR2 FNYEAQ (reference sequence). The CDR3 length is 14 residues. The CDR3 DNA is TGTGCCAGCAGCTCGGGACTAGGGGAGGAGACCCAGTACTTC. Protein sequence: CASSSGLGEETQYF.

This chain links TRBV30 with TRBJ2-1; the match to TRBD2 covers 8 bases. The CDR3 loop spans 15 amino acids. Germline V gene data show CDR1 as GTSNPN and CDR2 as SVGIG (reference sequence). V gave up 0 bases and J gave up 8 bases; unmatched junction bases: 9. The CDR3 loop is CAWSVLGGGLDEQFF. The CDR3 DNA reads as TGTGCCTGGAGTGTACTCGGCGGGGGGTTAGATGAGCAGTTCTTC.

The gene calls are TRBV28 and TRBJ1-1; D possibly corresponds to TRBD1 (5 bases). The CDR3 has 16 amino acids. Trimming shortened V by 2 bases and J by 1 base, and 14 bases separated the two germline ends. Germline CDR1 is MDHEN and CDR2 is SYDVKM. The CDR3 reads CASSLARGRPNTEAFF. CDR3 DNA: TGTGCCAGCAGTTTAGCTAGGGGCAGGCCGAACACTGAAGCTTTCTTT.